This T cell receptor beta chain was sequenced for a study of OX40 agonist ivuxolimab in advanced cancers. Whole-study context: Patients receiving dose escalation had hepatocellular carcinoma, melanoma, renal cell or head and neck cancer. A mean age of approximately 58 years, range roughly 23 to 85, was recorded, and over 65% were male. Study-wide findings and caveats: Certain nonresponders additionally had low normalized T-cell clonal expansion. Clonal expansion by week 6 occurred in CD4+ and CD8+ blood T cells (at 0.1 to 3.0 mg/kg).

Clones were sequenced by immunoSEQ multiplex PCR, and TCRdb holds only the in-frame ones, with some missing. The table shows around 79,000 clones, with 88% occurring only once. This CDR3 is built from 16 residues. The V end was cut by 5 bases, the J end by 9 bases, with 23 bases between. The germline gives CDR1 MDHEN, CDR2 SYDVKM. With respect to this clone: Its antigen is still unknown.

The starting material was CD4+ or CD8+ T cells sorted from blood, obtained in a trial of the OX40 agonist ivuxolimab. This sequence originates from an adult with an advanced solid tumor such as melanoma, head and neck, liver or kidney cancer. The chain joins TRBV28 to TRBJ2-4; the D gene is possibly TRBD1 (5 bases). The CDR3 is CASSARRGPWVGIQYF. CDR3 DNA: TGTGCCAGCAGTGCTAGAAGGGGCCCTTGGGTGGGCATTCAGTACTTC.